Given below is one T cell receptor (beta chain) in context. Its target is not known. These data originate in a study of shared clonotypes between healthy human individuals. The deep-level immunoSEQ assay was used. Profiling relied on immunoSEQ multiplex PCR, and the TCRdb table lists in-frame clones only, not all of them. This sample has millions of clones; around nine tenths occur once, and the top ten carry under 0.15%. Study-wide findings and caveats: Sorted-subset samples were not fully sequenced, rarefaction indicated. A handful of donors had roughly 5% of their naive CD4 clonotypes in common.

V lost 2 bases and J 1 base, leaving 15 bases between the germline ends. The CDR3 is 16 residues long. Germline V gene lookup returns CDR1 MDHEN and CDR2 SYDVKM. Sequencing was done on a sample of naive CD4+ T cells sorted from blood. Noted subset: CD45RA+ positively selected. V and J are TRBV28 and TRBJ2-7; D unclear. This receptor was identified in a man between 18 and 35 years old in good health. CDR3 protein: CASSLVRVGLSYEQYF. In nucleotides, the CDR3 is TGTGCCAGCAGTTTAGTTCGAGTAGGCCTTTCCTACGAGCAGTACTTC.